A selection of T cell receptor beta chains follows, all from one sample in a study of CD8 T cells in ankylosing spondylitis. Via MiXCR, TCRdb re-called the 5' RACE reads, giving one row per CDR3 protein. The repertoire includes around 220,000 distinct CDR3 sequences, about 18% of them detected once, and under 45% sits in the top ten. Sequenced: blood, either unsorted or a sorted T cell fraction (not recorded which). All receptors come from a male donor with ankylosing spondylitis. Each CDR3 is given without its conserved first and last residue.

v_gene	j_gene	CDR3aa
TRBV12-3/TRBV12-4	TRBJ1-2	ASSLRGVDYGYT
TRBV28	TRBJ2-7	ASSSTGEAYEQY
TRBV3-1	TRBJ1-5	ASSQGGHQPQH
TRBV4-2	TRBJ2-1	ASSPRTGGYSYNEQF
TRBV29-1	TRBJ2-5	SVVKGYQETQY
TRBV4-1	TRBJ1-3	ASSQVQDSGDTIY
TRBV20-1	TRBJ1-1	SARDLGQALTEAF
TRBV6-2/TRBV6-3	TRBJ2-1	ASSYGDEQF
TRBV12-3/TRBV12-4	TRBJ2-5	ASSSGTSGKETQY
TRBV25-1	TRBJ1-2	ASSEGQTSYGYT
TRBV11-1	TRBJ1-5	ASSLVIGTGGYSNQPQH
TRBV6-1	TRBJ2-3	ATGLAGGASTDTQY
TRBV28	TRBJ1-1	ASSLPTEEAF
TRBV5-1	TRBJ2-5	ASSADDPLGETQY
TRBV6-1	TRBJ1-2	ASSEMGSANYGYT
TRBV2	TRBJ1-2	ASSEALRGYYGYT
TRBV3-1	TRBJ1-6	ASSQAIPRLPGNSPLH
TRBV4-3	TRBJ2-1	ASSQDFVTAYNEQF
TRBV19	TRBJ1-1	ASSGQGETAEAF
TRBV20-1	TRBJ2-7	SAPGTSVYEQY
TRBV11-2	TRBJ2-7	ASSPYPTGGPYEQY
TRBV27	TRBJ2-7	ASSWSPSLGYEQY
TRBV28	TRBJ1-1	ASSSDRKGRAF
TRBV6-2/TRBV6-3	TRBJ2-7	ATLREFPGSYEQY
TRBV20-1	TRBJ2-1	SARVPDQHVNEQF
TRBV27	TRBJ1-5	ASSFQGPDQPQH
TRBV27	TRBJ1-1	ASRDGQGNTEAF
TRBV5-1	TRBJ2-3	ASSSRGSTDTQY
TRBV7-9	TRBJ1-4	ASSSTESTNEKLF
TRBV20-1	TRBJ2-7	SARGTSGYEQY
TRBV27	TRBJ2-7	ASSIRGSSYEQY
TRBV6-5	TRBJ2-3	ASSLGTHTDTQY
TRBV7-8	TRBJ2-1	ASSLLGLGNEQF
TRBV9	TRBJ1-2	ASSVGFGEGNGYT
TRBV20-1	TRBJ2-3	SASKVGLAADTQY
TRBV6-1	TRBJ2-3	ASSPMATGPSTDTQY
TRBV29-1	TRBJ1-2	SVLGMSGYT
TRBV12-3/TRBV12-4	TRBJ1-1	ASSPTGHIVEAF
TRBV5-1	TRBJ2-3	ASSSREGVLTDTQY
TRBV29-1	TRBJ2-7	SVVPDSSYEQY
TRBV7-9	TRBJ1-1	ASSLVATEAF
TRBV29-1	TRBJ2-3	SVEEESASTDTQY
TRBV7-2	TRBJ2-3	ASSLVGPEEDTQY
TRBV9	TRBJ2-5	ASSVDSMETQY
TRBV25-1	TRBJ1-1	ASSETPTGSVTEAF
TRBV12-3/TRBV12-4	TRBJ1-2	ASSLALSRDRLGYT
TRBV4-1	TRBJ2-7	ASSHNSPSYEQY
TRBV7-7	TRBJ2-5	ASSLELQETQY
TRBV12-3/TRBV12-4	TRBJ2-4	ASSPTGFAQY
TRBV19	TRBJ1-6	ASSITGSSYNSPLH
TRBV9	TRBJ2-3	ASSERDRSTDTQY
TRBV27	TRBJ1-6	ASSSDRSPLH
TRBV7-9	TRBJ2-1	ASSPPTGTLSYNEQF